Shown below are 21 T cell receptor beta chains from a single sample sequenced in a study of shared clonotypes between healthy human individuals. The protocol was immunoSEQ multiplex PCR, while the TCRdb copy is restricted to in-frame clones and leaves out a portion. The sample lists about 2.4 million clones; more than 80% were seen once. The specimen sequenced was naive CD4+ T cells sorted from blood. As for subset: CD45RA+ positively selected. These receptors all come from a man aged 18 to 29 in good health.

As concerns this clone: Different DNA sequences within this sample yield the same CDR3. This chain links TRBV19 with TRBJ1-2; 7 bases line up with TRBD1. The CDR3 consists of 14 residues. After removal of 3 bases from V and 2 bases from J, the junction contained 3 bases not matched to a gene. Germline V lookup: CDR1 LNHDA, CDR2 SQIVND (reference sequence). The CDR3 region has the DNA TGTGCCAGTAGTATCGGACAGGTGAACTATGGCTACACCTTC. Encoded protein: CASSIGQVNYGYTF.

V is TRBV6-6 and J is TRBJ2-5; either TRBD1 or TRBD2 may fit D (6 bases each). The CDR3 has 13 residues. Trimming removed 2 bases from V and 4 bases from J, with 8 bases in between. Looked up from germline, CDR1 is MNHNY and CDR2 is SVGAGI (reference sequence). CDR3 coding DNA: TGTGCCAGCAGTTACCCGGGGGCAGAGACCCAGTACTTC. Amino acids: CASSYPGAETQYF.

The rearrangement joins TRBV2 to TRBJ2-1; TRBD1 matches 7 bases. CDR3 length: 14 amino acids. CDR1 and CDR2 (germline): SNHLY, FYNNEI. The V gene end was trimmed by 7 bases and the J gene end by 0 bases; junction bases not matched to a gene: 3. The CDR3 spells CASKRTGSYNEQFF. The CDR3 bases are TGTGCCAGCAAGAGGACAGGCTCCTACAATGAGCAGTTCTTC.

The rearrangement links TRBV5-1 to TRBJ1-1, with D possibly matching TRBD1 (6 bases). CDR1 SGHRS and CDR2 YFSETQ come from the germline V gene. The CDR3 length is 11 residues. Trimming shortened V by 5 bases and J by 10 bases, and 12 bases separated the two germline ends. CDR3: CASRGEGGAFF. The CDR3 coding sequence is TGCGCCAGCAGAGGGGAAGGGGGAGCTTTCTTT.

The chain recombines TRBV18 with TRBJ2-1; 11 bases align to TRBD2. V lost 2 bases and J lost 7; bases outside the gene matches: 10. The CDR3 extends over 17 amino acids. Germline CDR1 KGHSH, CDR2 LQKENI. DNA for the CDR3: TGTGCCAGCTCACCAAAAGGGCTAGCGGGAGGCCTGAATGAGCAGTTCTTC. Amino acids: CASSPKGLAGGLNEQFF.

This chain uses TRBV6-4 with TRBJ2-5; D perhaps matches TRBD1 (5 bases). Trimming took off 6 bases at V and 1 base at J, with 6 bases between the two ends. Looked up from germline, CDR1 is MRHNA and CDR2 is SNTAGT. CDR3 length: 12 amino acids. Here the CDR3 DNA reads TGTGCCAGCAGGGACACCCAAGAGACCCAGTACTTC. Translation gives CASRDTQETQYF.

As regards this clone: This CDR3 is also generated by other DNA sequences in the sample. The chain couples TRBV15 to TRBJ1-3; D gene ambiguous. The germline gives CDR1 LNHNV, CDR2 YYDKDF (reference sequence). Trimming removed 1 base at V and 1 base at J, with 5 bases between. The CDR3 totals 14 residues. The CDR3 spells CATSRGGSGNTIYF. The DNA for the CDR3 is TGTGCCACCAGCAGAGGAGGGTCTGGAAACACCATATATTTT.

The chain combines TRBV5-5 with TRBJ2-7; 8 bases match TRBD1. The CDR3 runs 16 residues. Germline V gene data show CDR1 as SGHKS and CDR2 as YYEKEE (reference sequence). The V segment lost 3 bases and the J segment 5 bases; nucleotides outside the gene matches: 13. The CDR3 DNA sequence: TGTGCCAGCAGCTCCGACGGACAGGGAATCTTCCACGAGCAGTACTTC. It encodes CASSSDGQGIFHEQYF.

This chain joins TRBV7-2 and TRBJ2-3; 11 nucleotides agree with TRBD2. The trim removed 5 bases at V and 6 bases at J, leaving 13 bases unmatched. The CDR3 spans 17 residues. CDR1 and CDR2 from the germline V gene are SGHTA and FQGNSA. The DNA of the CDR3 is TGTGCCAGCAGCCCCCAGTTACGGGGACTAGCGGCGGATACGCAGTATTTT. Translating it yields CASSPQLRGLAADTQYF.

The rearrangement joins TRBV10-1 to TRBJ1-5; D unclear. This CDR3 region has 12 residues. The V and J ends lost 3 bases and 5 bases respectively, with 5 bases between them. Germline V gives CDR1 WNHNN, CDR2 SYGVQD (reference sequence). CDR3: CASSDADQPQHF. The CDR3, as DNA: TGCGCCAGCAGTGACGCCGATCAGCCCCAGCATTTT.

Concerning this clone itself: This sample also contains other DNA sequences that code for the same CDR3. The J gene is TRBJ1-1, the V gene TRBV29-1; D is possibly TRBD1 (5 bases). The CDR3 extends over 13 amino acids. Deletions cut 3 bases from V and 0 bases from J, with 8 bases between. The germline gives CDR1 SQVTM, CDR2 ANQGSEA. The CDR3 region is CSVDRGMNTEAFF. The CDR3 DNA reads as TGCAGCGTTGACCGGGGGATGAACACTGAAGCTTTCTTT.

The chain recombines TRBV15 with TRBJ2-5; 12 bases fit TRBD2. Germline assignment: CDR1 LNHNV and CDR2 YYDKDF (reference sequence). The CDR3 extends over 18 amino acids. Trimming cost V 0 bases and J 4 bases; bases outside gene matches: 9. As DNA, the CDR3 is TGTGCCACCAGCAGAGATTCTAGCGGGGGGGCGATGTCAGAGACCCAGTACTTC. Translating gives CATSRDSSGGAMSETQYF.

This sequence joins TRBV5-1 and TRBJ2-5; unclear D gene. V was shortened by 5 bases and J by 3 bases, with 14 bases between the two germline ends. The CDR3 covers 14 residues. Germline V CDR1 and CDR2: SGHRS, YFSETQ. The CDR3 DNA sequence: TGCGCCAGCAGAGTGAGGTCGGCGGAAGAGACCCAGTACTTC. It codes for CASRVRSAEETQYF. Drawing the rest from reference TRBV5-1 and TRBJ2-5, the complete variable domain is KAGVTQTPRYLIKTRGQQVTLSCSPISGHRSVSWYQQTPGQGLQFLFEYFSETQRNKGNFPGRFSGRQFSNSRSEMNVSTLELGDSALYLCASRVRSAEETQYFGPGTRLLVL.

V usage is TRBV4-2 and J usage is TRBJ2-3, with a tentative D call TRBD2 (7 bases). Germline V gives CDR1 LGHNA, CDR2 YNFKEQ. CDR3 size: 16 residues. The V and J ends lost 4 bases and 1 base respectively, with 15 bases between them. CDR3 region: CASSPGAGEGTDTQYF. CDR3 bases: TGTGCCAGCAGCCCAGGGGCGGGAGAGGGCACAGATACGCAGTATTTT.

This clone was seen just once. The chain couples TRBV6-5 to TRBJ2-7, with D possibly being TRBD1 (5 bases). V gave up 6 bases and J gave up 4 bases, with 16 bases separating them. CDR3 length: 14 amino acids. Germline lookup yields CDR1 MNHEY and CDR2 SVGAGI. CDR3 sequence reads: CASSPLGGAYEQYF. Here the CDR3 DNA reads TGTGCCAGCAGCCCATTAGGTGGGGCTTACGAGCAGTACTTC.

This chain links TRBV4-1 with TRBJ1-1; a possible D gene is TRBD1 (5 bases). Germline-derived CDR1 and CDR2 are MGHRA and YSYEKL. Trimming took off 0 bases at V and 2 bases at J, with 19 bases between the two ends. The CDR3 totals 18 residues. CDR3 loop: CASSQEVGLSGANTEAFF. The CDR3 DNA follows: TGCGCCAGCAGCCAAGAGGTCGGCCTGTCCGGGGCCAACACTGAAGCTTTCTTT.

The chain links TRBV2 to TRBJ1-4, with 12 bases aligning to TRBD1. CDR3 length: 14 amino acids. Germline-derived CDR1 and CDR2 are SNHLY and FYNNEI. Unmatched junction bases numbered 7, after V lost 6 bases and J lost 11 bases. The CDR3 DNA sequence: TGTGCCAGCAGCGGGACAGGGGGCGCGTGGAAACTGTTTTTT. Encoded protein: CASSGTGGAWKLFF. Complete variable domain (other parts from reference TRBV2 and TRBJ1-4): EPEVTQTPSHQVTQMGQEVILRCVPISNHLYFYWYRQILGQKVEFLVSFYNNEISEKSEIFDDQFSVERPDGSNFTLKIRSTKLEDSAMYFCASSGTGGAWKLFFGSGTQLSVL.

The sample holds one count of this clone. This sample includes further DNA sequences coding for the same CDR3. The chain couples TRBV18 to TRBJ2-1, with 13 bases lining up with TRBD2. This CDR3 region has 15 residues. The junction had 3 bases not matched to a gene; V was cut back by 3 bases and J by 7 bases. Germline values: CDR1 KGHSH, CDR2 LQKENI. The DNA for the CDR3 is TGTGCCAGCTCACCGGGACTAGCGGGAAGTAATGAGCAGTTCTTC. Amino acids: CASSPGLAGSNEQFF.

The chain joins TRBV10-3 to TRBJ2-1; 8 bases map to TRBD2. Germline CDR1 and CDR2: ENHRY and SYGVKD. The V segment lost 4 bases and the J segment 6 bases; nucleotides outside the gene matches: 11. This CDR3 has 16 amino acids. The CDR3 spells CAISVAGGPSGNEQFF. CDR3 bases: TGTGCCATCAGTGTGGCGGGAGGACCCTCTGGCAATGAGCAGTTCTTC.

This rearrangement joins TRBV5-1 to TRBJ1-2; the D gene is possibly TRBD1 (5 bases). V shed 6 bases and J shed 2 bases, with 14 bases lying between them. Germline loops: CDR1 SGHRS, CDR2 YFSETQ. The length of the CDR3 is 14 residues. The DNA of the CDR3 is TGCGCCAGCACAGATCTGGACACGAACTATGGCTACACCTTC. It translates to CASTDLDTNYGYTF.

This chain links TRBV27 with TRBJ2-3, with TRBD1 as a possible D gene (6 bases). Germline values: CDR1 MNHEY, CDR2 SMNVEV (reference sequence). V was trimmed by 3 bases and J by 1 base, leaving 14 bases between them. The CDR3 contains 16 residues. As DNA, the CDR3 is TGTGCCAGCAGTTTCCTCCGGGACACTGGCACAGATACGCAGTATTTT. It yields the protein CASSFLRDTGTDTQYF.